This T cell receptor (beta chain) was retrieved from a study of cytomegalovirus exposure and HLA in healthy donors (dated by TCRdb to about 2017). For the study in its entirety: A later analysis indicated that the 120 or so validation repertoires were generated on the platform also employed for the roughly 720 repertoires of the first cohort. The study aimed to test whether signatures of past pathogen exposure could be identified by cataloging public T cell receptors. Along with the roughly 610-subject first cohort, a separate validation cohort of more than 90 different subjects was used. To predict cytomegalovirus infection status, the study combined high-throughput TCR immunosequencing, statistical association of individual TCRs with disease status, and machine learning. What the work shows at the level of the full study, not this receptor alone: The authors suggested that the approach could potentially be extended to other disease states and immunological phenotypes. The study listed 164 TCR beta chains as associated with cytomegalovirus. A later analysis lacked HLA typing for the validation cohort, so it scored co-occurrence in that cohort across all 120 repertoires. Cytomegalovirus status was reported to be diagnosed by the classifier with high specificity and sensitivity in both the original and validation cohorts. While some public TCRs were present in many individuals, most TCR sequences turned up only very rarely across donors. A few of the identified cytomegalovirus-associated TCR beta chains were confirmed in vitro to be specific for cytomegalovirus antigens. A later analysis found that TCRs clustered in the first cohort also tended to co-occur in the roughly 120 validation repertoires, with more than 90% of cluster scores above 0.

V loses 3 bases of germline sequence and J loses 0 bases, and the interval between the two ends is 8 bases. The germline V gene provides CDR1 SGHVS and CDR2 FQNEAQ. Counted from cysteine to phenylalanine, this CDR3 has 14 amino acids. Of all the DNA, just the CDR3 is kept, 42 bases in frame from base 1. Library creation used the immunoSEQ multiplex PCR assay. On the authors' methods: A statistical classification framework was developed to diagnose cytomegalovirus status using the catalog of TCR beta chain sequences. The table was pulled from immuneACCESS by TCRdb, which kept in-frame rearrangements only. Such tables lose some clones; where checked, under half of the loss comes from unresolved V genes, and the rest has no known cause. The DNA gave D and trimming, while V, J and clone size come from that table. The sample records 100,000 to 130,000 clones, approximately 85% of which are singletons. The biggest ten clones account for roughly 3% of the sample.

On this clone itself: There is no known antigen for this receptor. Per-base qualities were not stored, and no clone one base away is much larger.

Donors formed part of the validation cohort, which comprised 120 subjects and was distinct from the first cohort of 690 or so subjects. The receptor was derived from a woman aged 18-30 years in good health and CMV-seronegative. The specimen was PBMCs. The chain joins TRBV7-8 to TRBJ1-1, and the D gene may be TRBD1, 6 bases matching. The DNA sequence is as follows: TGTGCCAGCAGCTTTGACAGGATGAACACTGAAGCTTTCTTT. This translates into CASSFDRMNTEAFF.